The sequence of this T cell receptor beta chain was determined in a study of beta chain features in type 1 diabetes. Study-wide results and limits: Healthy donors had naive, central memory and Treg TCRB repertoires that appeared less similar than those seen among patients. Shortening of TCRB CDR3s, moderate but significant, appeared in all four CD4+ subsets of Type 1 diabetes patients. Sequencing used cDNA, and cells with high TCR expression could therefore be over-represented. PCR might show a preference for shorter templates, equally across patients and controls.

Of the isolated RNA, all was reverse transcribed, and so the sequenced material was expressed TCRB transcripts. This table comes from immunoSEQ multiplex PCR, and its TCRdb copy is limited to in-frame clones, with some not included. The data show about 340,000 clones, with roughly 8.8% seen just once and around 1% held by the top ten. CDR1 and CDR2 (germline): GTSNPN, SVGIG (reference sequence). The CDR3 length is 13 residues. The trim removed 0 bases at V and 7 bases at J, leaving 5 bases unmatched. This clone appeared a few times. Its matching antigen is unknown. The rearrangement uses TRBV30 and TRBJ1-2; 7 nucleotides align to TRBD1. This TCR was sampled from a man aged 25-40 years with type 1 diabetes. Sequencing was carried out using central memory CD4+ T cells from blood. The CDR3: CAWSVKGAVGYTF. The DNA for the CDR3 is TGTGCCTGGAGTGTAAAGGGGGCAGTTGGCTACACCTTC. The whole variable domain, remainder taken from reference TRBV30 and TRBJ1-2, is SQTIHQWPATLVQPVGSPLSLECTVEGTSNPNLYWYRQAAGRGLQLLFYSVGIGQISSEVPQNLSASRPQDRQFILSSKKLLLSDSGFYLCAWSVKGAVGYTFGSGTRLTVV.